This TCR beta chain was sequenced in a study of OX40 agonist ivuxolimab in advanced cancers. Study information: Therapy given before enrollment (anti-PD-1, anti-PD-L1 or anti-CTLA-4) was allowed, and 40% had some.

The CDR3 runs 16 residues. Looked up from germline, CDR1 is MDHEN and CDR2 is SYDVKM. V shed 7 bases, J shed 0 bases, and the junction held 9 bases outside the gene matches. Profiling relied on immunoSEQ multiplex PCR, and the TCRdb table lists in-frame clones only, not all of them. The sample includes around 75,000 clones, almost 90% seen only once; the top ten take under 3%. Study-level results: Among the lowest levels of clonal expansion were found in partial responders at 0.1-3.0 mg/kg. The mean number of expanded clones was higher in CD8+ T cells than in CD4+. Within 6 weeks, CD4+ and CD8+ blood T cells expanded clonally at 0.1 to 3.0 mg/kg.

A remark on this clone: Antigen unknown.

The chain recombines TRBV28 with TRBJ2-1, with 7 bases identical to TRBD2. The sequence came from an adult with an advanced solid tumor such as melanoma, head and neck, liver or kidney cancer. This specimen consisted of CD4+ or CD8+ T cells sorted from blood, obtained in a trial of the OX40 agonist ivuxolimab. The CDR3 DNA reads TGTGCCAGCATCTCGGGCGGGAGCGGCTCCTACAATGAGCAGTTCTTC. Amino acids: CASISGGSGSYNEQFF.